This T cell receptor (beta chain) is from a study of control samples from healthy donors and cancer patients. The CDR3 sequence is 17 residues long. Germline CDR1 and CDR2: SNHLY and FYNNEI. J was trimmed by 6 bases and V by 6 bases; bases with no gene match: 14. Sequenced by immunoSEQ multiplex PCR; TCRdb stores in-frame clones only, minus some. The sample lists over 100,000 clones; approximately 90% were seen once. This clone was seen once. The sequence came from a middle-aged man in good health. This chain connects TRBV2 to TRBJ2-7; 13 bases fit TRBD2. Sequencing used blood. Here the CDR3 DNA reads TGTGCCAGCAGGAAAGGACTAGCGGGGGCCCTCCCCGGCGAGCAGTACTTC. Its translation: CASRKGLAGALPGEQYF.